What follows are 27 T cell receptor beta chains derived from one specimen sequenced in a study of blood T cell repertoires in COVID-19. TCRdb's copy holds only in-frame clones and misses some; the assay was immunoSEQ multiplex PCR. The profile covers some 380,000 clones, with around 87% appearing a single time and 1% to 1.5% taken by the ten largest. Source material: PBMCs or T cells enriched from blood (not recorded which). These receptors were taken from a man younger than 40 who had recovered from COVID-19.

V usage is TRBV5-1 and J usage is TRBJ1-2, with 7 bases lining up with TRBD1. The CDR3 totals 13 residues. The germline V gene has CDR1 SGHRS and CDR2 YFSETQ. V lost 4 bases to trimming and J lost 5 bases; unmatched junction nucleotides: 5. The CDR3 DNA reads TGCGCCAGCAGCCCGGGACAGCAATATGGCTACACCTTC. This codes for CASSPGQQYGYTF.

The rearrangement joins TRBV29-1 to TRBJ2-1; 9 bases match TRBD1. The CDR3 contains 13 residues. V lost 4 bases to trimming and J lost 3 bases; unmatched junction nucleotides: 1. Germline V CDR1 and CDR2: SQVTM, ANQGSEA. CDR3 sequence reads: CSVVGQGYNEQFF. DNA of the CDR3: TGCAGCGTTGTGGGACAGGGCTACAATGAGCAGTTCTTC.

The V gene is TRBV7-9, the J gene TRBJ1-2; D unresolved. Germline loops: CDR1 SEHNR, CDR2 FQNEAQ (reference sequence). This CDR3 region has 15 residues. The V end lost 2 bases, the J end lost 9 bases, and 19 bases lay between the germline ends. The CDR3 DNA reads as TGTGCCAGCAGCTTACGTGCCGGGTATAGAGGAAGCTACACCTTC. Amino acid sequence: CASSLRAGYRGSYTF.

This clone has more than one count but fewer than ten. The chain carries TRBV9 and TRBJ1-2; D gene unclear. CDR3 length: 13 amino acids. Germline CDR1 is SGDLS and CDR2 is YYNGEE. The germline V and J ends were trimmed by 0 bases and 8 bases, with 11 bases remaining between them. The CDR3 DNA follows: TGTGCCAGCAGCGTAGAAACCGAGGGAGGCTACACCTTC. The encoded protein is CASSVETEGGYTF.

The chain links TRBV9 to TRBJ2-3, with 10 nucleotides matching TRBD1. This CDR3 has 15 residues. CDR1 and CDR2 from the germline V gene are SGDLS and YYNGEE. The V and J ends lost 2 bases and 4 bases, in that order; junction bases with no gene match: 4. DNA for the CDR3: TGTGCCAGCAGCGTGACAGGGGGCTGGGCAGATACGCAGTATTTT. It specifies CASSVTGGWADTQYF.

The chain carries TRBV6-5 and TRBJ2-7, with D possibly matching TRBD1 (5 bases). Germline loops: CDR1 MNHEY, CDR2 SVGAGI. This CDR3 is 13 amino acids long. Deletions cut 6 bases from V and 3 bases from J, with 12 bases between. In DNA, the CDR3 is TGTGCCAGCAGAGCCAAAGACAGCTACGAGCAGTACTTC. Translation: CASRAKDSYEQYF.

The chain is built from TRBV7-3 and TRBJ1-2; 9 bases agree with TRBD1. In germline, CDR1 is SGHTA, CDR2 FQGTGA. The CDR3 runs 13 residues. J gave up 8 bases and V 4 bases, and 5 bases lay outside the gene matches. The CDR3 spells CASSWTGETGYTF. The CDR3 nucleotides are TGTGCCAGCAGCTGGACAGGGGAGACCGGCTACACCTTC.

The chain couples TRBV30 to TRBJ1-4; D possibly corresponds to TRBD1 (6 bases). Germline CDR1 and CDR2: GTSNPN and SVGIG (reference sequence). The V gene lost 3 bases and the J gene lost 8 bases, with 13 bases spanning the gap. CDR3 length: 13 amino acids. CDR3 nucleotide sequence: TGTGCCTGGAGGAGGGGGAGAGGAGAAAAACTGTTTTTT. Amino acid sequence: CAWRRGRGEKLFF.

The chain combines TRBV30 with TRBJ2-3; 14 bases map to TRBD2. The length of the CDR3 is 13 residues. V dropped 3 bases and J dropped 12; count of bases not matched to a gene: 5. Germline CDR1 is GTSNPN and CDR2 is SVGIG (reference sequence). CDR3 coding DNA: TGTGCCTGGAGCAGACTAGCGGGGGGGGCTCAGTATTTT. Translation: CAWSRLAGGAQYF.

The V call is TRBV10-1, the J call TRBJ1-1; perhaps TRBD1 as D (5 bases). Trimming took off 2 bases at V and 6 bases at J, with 10 bases between the two ends. Germline CDR1 is WNHNN and CDR2 is SYGVQD (reference sequence). The CDR3 loop spans 13 amino acids. For the CDR3, the DNA is TGCGCCAGCAGTGAGCGAAGGGGCGCTGAAGCTTTCTTT. Amino acids: CASSERRGAEAFF.

V and J are TRBV5-6 and TRBJ1-5; possible D gene TRBD1, 5 bases. The CDR3 runs to 18 residues. Germline loops: CDR1 SGHDT, CDR2 YYEEEE. V shed 3 bases and J shed 4 bases, with 23 bases lying between them. As DNA, the CDR3 is TGTGCCAGCAGCTACTATATCCCGTTGGGACTGGGTAATCAGCCCCAGCATTTT. Encoded protein: CASSYYIPLGLGNQPQHF.

With regard to this clone: Other DNA sequences in this specimen translate into the identical CDR3. This chain joins TRBV18 and TRBJ2-7; 10 bases line up with TRBD1. There are 14 residues in the CDR3. V dropped 0 bases and J dropped 4; count of bases not matched to a gene: 0. Per germline, CDR1 KGHSH and CDR2 LQKENI. The CDR3 sequence: CASSPPGQGYEQYF. The CDR3 region has the DNA TGTGCCAGCTCACCACCGGGACAGGGGTACGAGCAGTACTTC.

The gene calls are TRBV19 and TRBJ1-1; the D gene is possibly TRBD1 (5 bases). Germline loops: CDR1 LNHDA, CDR2 SQIVND (reference sequence). Between the trimmed V and J ends, which lost 5 bases and 9 bases, there was a span of 19 bases. This CDR3 comprises 14 residues. The CDR3 here is CASSLGGLRTKAFF. The CDR3 DNA reads as TGTGCCAGTAGTTTAGGTGGCTTGAGGACAAAAGCTTTCTTT.

This chain connects TRBV3-1 (or the pseudogene TRBV3-2) to TRBJ1-1; D unclear. Trimming stripped 1 base from V and 8 bases from J, with 8 bases between. CDR1 and CDR2 (germline): LGHDT, YNNKEL (reference sequence). CDR3 size: 12 residues. The CDR3 DNA is TGTGCCAGCAGCCAAGGGACTGGGGAAGCTTTCTTT. Translation gives CASSQGTGEAFF.

The rearrangement uses TRBV3-1 (or the pseudogene TRBV3-2) and TRBJ2-1; 12 nucleotides align to TRBD2. The CDR3 has 14 amino acids. The J segment lost 7 bases and the V segment lost 6 bases, leaving 4 bases of the junction unmatched. Germline CDR1 LGHDT, CDR2 YNNKEL (reference sequence). The CDR3 spells CASSTSGGRNEQFF. CDR3 DNA sequence: TGTGCCAGCAGTACTAGCGGGGGGCGGAATGAGCAGTTCTTC.

V usage is TRBV28 and J usage is TRBJ1-2; a weak D match, TRBD1 (5 bases). V shed 1 base and J shed 4 bases, with 13 bases lying between them. Per germline, CDR1 MDHEN and CDR2 SYDVKM. The CDR3 totals 15 residues. CDR3 bases: TGTGCCAGCAGTTTATCGCCCCAGGGCCCCTATGGCTACACCTTC. Protein product: CASSLSPQGPYGYTF.

The chain combines TRBV5-4 with TRBJ2-7; no clear D gene. The germline V and J ends were trimmed by 3 bases and 6 bases, with 13 bases remaining between them. From germline, CDR1 is SGHNT and CDR2 YYREEE (reference sequence). The CDR3 sequence is 13 residues long. CDR3 in amino acids: CASSSPQVGEQYF. The CDR3 DNA sequence: TGTGCCAGCAGCTCCCCCCAGGTTGGCGAGCAGTACTTC.

J is TRBJ1-1 and V is TRBV30, with 7 bases matching TRBD1. This CDR3 is 11 amino acids long. Germline CDR1 is GTSNPN and CDR2 is SVGIG (reference sequence). The V segment lost 2 bases and the J segment 12 bases; nucleotides outside the gene matches: 6. CDR3 amino acids: CAWSTGQLTFF. The CDR3 bases are TGTGCCTGGAGTACGGGACAGTTAACTTTCTTT. Full variable domain (remainder filled in from reference TRBV30 and TRBJ1-1): SQTIHQWPATLVQPVGSPLSLECTVEGTSNPNLYWYRQAAGRGLQLLFYSVGIGQISSEVPQNLSASRPQDRQFILSSKKLLLSDSGFYLCAWSTGQLTFFGQGTRLTVV.

V is TRBV5-1 and J is TRBJ1-2; D ambiguous. CDR3 length: 13 residues. With 2 bases removed from V and 6 bases from J, the gap between germline ends came to 11 bases. CDR1 is SGHRS and CDR2 is YFSETQ in the germline V gene. CDR3 sequence (DNA): TGCGCCAGCAGCTTACAGTCCATTGATGGCTACACCTTC. Its protein is CASSLQSIDGYTF.

The gene calls are TRBV10-3 and TRBJ2-5, with D maybe TRBD2 (5 bases). The germline CDR1 and CDR2 sequences are ENHRY and SYGVKD. CDR3 length equals 14 residues. V was shortened by 3 bases and J by 5 bases, with 13 bases between the two germline ends. CDR3 sequence (DNA): TGTGCCATCAGTGACGACGGGGTCATTGAGACCCAGTACTTC. Residues: CAISDDGVIETQYF.

This clone showed up just a few times. The chain joins TRBV9 to TRBJ1-2, with D unclear. The length of the CDR3 is 17 residues. V was shortened by 0 bases and J by 1 base, with 16 bases between the two germline ends. Looked up from germline, CDR1 is SGDLS and CDR2 is YYNGEE. DNA of the CDR3: TGTGCCAGCAGCGTAGTTGGAGAAGACTGGATTAACTATGGCTACACCTTC. This translates into CASSVVGEDWINYGYTF.

V is TRBV5-6 and J is TRBJ2-1; 7 bases are a match to TRBD2. From germline, CDR1 is SGHDT and CDR2 YYEEEE. There are 16 residues in the CDR3. The V gene end was trimmed by 3 bases and the J gene end by 0 bases; junction bases not matched to a gene: 6. The CDR3 bases are TGTGCCAGCAGCTCGCCTGGGGGGGTCTCCTACAATGAGCAGTTCTTC. This translates into CASSSPGGVSYNEQFF. Using reference TRBV5-6 and TRBJ2-1 for the parts outside the CDR3, the full variable domain is DAGVTQSPTHLIKTRGQQVTLRCSPKSGHDTVSWYQQALGQGPQFIFQYYEEEERQRGNFPDRFSGHQFPNYSSELNVNALLLGDSALYLCASSSPGGVSYNEQFFGPGTRLTVL.

This clone was observed a single time. V usage is TRBV6-5 and J usage is TRBJ2-2, with D unresolved. The V gene's germline CDR1 is MNHEY and CDR2 SVGAGI. The CDR3 length is 12 residues. V lost 7 bases and J 1 base, leaving 4 bases between the germline ends. The CDR3 DNA follows: TGTGCCAGCATCCAGAACACCGGGGAGCTGTTTTTT. Translating it yields CASIQNTGELFF.

The chain combines TRBV6-5 with TRBJ2-1, with D possibly TRBD2 on 6 matching bases. Germline V gene lookup returns CDR1 MNHEY and CDR2 SVGAGI. V lost 0 bases and J 9 bases, leaving 15 bases between the germline ends. The CDR3 loop spans 15 amino acids. The chain's CDR3 is CASSYSGRGNLEQFF. In nucleotides, the CDR3 is TGTGCCAGCAGTTACTCGGGACGGGGGAATCTTGAGCAGTTCTTC.

The chain joins TRBV3-1 (or the pseudogene TRBV3-2) to TRBJ2-7; D ambiguous. The CDR3 loop spans 12 amino acids. The germline V gene encodes CDR1 LGHDT and CDR2 YNNKEL (reference sequence). Trimming removed 3 bases at V and 4 bases at J, with 7 bases between. The CDR3 spells CASSHSDYEQYF. The CDR3 nucleotides read TGTGCCAGCAGCCACAGCGATTACGAGCAGTACTTC.

This clone was recorded only once. J is TRBJ1-3 and V is TRBV2; 10 bases fit TRBD1. Germline CDR1 and CDR2: SNHLY and FYNNEI. Trimming took 6 bases from V and 5 from J; bases not matched to a gene: 10. The CDR3 has 16 residues. DNA of the CDR3: TGTGCCAGCAGGGGCGGGACAGGGGCCCAGCGAAACACCATATATTTT. Its protein is CASRGGTGAQRNTIYF.

The chain combines TRBV3-1 (or the pseudogene TRBV3-2) with TRBJ2-1; D unresolved. V lost 1 base, J lost 5 bases, and 18 bases lay in between. Germline CDR1 reads LGHDT; CDR2 reads YNNKEL (reference sequence). The CDR3 is made up of 17 amino acids. As DNA, the CDR3 is TGTGCCAGCAGCCAAGGTCGCCCTACCCAAAATAACAATGAGCAGTTCTTC. Protein sequence: CASSQGRPTQNNNEQFF.